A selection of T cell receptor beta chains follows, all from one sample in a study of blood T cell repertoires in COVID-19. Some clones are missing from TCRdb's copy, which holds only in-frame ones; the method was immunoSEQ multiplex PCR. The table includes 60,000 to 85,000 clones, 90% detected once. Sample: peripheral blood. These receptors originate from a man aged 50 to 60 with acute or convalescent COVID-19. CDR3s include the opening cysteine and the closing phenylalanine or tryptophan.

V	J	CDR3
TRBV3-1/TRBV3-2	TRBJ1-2	CASSQGALEGYTF
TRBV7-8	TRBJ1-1	CASSPPGGYGTEAFF
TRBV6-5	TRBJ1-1	CASSYYGLRTTEAFF
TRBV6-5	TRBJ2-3	CASSYRAGEVQYF
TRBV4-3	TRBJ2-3	CASSQDRGTDTQYF
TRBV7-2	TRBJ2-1	CASSLRHSSYNEQFF
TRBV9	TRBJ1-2	CASRLRDRGNYGYTF
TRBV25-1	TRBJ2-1	CASSLPSGIEQFF
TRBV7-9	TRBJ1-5	CASSLSSYSNQPQHF
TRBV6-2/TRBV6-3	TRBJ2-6	CASSRRGAGANVLTF
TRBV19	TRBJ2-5	CASSILGQGVETQYF
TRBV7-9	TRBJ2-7	CASSFRGSSYEQYF
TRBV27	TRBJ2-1	CASSFTGSGNEQFF
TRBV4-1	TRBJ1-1	CASRTGDTEAFF
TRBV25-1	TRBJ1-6	CASSETGQSNSPLHF
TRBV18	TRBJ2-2	CASSPFSGGNTGELFF
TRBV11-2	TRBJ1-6	CASSFKTGQGFGSPLHF
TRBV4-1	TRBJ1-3	CASSQAGSGSGNTIYF
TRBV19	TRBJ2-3	CASTETAGGHPDTQYF
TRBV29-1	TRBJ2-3	CSVEGGQRADTQYF
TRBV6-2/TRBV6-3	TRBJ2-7	CASSYSSPSYEQYF
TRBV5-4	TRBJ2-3	CASRRGGITDTQYF
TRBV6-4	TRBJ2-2	CASRSGTDTGELFF
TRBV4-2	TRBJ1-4	CASSQARDREDEKLFF